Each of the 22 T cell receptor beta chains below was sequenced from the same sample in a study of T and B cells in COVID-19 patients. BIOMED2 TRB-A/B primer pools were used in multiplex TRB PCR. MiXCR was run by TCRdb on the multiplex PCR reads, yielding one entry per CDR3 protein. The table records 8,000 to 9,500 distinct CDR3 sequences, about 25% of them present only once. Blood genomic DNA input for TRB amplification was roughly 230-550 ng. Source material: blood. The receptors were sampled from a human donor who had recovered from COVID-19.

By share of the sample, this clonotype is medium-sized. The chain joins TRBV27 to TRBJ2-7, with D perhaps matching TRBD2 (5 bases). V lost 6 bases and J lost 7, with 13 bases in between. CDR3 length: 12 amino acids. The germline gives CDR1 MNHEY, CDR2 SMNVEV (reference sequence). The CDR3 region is CASSLLGGEQYF. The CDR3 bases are TGTGCCAGCAGCCTCCTAGGAGGTGAGCAGTACTTC.

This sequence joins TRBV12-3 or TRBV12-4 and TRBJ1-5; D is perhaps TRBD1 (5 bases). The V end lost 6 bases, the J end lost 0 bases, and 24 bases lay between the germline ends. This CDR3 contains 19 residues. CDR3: CASSPGTGTGVYSNQPQHF. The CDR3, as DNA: TGTGCCAGCAGCCCTGGAACCGGGACGGGAGTTTATAGCAATCAGCCCCAGCATTTT.

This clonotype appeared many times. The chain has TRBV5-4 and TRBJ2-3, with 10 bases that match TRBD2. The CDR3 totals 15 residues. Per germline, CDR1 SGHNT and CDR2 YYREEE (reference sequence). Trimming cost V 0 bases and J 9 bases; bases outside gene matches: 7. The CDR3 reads CASSLGLAGQGTQYF. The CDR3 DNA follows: TGTGCCAGCAGCTTGGGACTAGCGGGTCAGGGGACGCAGTATTTT.

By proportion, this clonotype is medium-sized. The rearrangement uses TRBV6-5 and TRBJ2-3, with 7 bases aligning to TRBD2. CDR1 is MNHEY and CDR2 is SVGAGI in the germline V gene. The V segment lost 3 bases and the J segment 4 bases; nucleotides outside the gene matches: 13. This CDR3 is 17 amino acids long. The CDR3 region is CASSYLGRTREADTQYF. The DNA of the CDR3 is TGTGCCAGCAGTTATCTGGGGCGCACACGGGAGGCAGATACGCAGTATTTT.

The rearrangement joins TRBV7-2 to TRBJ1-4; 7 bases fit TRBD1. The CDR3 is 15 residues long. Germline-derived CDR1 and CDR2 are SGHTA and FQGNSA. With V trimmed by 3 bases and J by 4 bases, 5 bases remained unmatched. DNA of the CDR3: TGTGCCAGCAGCTTGAAAGACAGGGATAATGAAAAACTGTTTTTT. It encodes CASSLKDRDNEKLFF.

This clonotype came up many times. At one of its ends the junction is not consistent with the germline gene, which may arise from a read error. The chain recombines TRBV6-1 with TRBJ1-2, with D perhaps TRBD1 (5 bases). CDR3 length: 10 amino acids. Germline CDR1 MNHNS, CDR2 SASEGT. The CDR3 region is CASSGGGADF. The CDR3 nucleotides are TGTGCCAGCAGTGGTGGAGGGGCCGACTTC.

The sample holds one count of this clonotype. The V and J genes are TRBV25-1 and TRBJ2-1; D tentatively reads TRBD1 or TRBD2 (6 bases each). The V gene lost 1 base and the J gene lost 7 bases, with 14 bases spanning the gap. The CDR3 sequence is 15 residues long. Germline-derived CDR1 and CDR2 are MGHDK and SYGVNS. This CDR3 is CASSESFGGGNEQFF. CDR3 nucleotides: TGTGCCAGCAGTGAATCCTTTGGAGGGGGAAATGAGCAGTTCTTC.

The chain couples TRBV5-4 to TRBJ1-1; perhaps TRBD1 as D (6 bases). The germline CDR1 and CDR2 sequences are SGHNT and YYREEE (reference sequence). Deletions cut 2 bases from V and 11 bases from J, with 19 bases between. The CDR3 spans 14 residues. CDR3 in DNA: TGTGCCAGCAGCTTCATGGGGGACCCGGGGGCGGCTTTCTTT. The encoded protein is CASSFMGDPGAAFF.

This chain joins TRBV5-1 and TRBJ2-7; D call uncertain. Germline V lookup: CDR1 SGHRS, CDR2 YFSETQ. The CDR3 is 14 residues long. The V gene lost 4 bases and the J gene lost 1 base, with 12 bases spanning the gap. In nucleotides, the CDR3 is TGCGCCAGCAGCAGTAGATCGACTTCCTACGAGCAGTACTTC. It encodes CASSSRSTSYEQYF.

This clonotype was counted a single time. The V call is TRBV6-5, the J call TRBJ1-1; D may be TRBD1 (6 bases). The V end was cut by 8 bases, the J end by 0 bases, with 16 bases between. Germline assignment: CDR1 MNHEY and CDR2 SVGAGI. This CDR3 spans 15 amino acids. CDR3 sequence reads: CASSGHWTVNTEAFF. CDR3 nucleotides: TGTGCCAGCTCAGGCCATTGGACAGTGAACACTGAAGCTTTCTTT.

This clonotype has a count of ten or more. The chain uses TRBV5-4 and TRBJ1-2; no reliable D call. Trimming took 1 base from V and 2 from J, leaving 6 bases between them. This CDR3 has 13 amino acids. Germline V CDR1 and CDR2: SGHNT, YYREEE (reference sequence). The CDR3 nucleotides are TGTGCCAGCAGCTTGAGGGAGAACTATGGCTACACCTTC. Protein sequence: CASSLRENYGYTF.

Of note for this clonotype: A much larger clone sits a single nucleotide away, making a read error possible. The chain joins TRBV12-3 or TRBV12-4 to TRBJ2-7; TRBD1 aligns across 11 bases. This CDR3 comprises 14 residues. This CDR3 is CASSLGTGGYEKYF. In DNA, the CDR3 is TGTGCCAGCAGTTTAGGGACAGGGGGCTACGAGAAGTACTTC.

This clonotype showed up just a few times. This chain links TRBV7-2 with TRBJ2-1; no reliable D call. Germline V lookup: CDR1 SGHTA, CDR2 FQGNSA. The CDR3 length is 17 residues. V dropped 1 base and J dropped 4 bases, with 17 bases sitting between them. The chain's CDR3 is CASSLGSGGGRYNEQFF. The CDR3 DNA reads TGTGCCAGCAGCTTAGGGTCTGGCGGCGGCAGGTACAATGAGCAGTTCTTC.

This CDR3 reads CSARLATSTDTQYF. CDR3 in DNA: TGCAGTGCTAGATTGGCTACTAGCACAGATACGCAGTATTTT. The J gene is TRBJ2-3, the V gene TRBV20-1; D is ambiguous. The CDR3 totals 14 residues. Germline CDR1 DFQATT, CDR2 SNEGSKA (reference sequence). V lost 2 bases and J lost 0, with 9 bases in between.

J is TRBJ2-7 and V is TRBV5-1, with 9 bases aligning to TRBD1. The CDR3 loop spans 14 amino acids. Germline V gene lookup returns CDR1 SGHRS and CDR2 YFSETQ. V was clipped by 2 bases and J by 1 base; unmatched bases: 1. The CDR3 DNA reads TGCGCCAGCAGCTTCGGGACAGGGTCCTACGAGCAGTACTTC. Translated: CASSFGTGSYEQYF.

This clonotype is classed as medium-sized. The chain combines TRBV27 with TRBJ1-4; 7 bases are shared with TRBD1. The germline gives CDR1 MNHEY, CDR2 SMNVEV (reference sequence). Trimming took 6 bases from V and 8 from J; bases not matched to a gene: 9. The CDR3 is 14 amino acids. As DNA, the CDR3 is TGTGCCAGCAGGATACAGGGGTATGGGGAAAAACTGTTTTTT. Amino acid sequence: CASRIQGYGEKLFF.

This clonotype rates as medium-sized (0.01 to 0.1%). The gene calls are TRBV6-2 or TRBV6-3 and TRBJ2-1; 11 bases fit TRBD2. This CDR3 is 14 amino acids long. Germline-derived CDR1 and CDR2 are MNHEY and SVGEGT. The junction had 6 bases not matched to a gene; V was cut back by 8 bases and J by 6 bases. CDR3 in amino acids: CASGVAGGVNEQFF. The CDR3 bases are TGTGCCAGCGGGGTAGCGGGAGGGGTCAATGAGCAGTTCTTC.

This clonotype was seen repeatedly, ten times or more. For the CDR3, the DNA is TGTGCCAGCAGTTCAAGTGACAGATATCAGCCCCAGCATTTT. It yields the protein CASSSSDRYQPQHF. The chain joins TRBV12-3 or TRBV12-4 to TRBJ1-5, with D maybe TRBD1 (5 bases). V was trimmed by 4 bases and J by 5 bases, leaving 12 bases between them. This CDR3 comprises 14 residues.

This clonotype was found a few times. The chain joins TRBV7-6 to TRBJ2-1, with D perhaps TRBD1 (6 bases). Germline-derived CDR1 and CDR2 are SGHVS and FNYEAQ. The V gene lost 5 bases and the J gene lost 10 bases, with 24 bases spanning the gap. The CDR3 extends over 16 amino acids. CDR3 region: CASSPTMTDRQVEQFF. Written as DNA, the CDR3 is TGTGCCAGCAGCCCAACAATGACGGACAGACAGGTCGAGCAGTTCTTC. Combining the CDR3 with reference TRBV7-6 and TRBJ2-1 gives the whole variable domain GAGVSQSPRYKVTKRGQDVALRCDPISGHVSLYWYRQALGQGPEFLTYFNYEAQQDKSGLPNDRFSAERPEGSISTLTIQRTEQRDSAMYRCASSPTMTDRQVEQFFGPGTRLTVL.

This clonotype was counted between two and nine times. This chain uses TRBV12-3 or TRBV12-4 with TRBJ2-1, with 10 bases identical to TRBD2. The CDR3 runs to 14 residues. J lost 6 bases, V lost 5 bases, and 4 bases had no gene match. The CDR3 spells CASSRLAGFNEQFF. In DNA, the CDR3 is TGTGCCAGCAGTCGACTAGCGGGCTTCAATGAGCAGTTCTTC.

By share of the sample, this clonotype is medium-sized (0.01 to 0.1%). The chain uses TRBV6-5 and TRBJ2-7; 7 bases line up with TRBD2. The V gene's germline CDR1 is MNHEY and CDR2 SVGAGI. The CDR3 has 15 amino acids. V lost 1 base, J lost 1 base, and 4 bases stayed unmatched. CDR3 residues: CASSYFGDYSYEQYF. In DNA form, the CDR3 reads TGTGCCAGCAGTTACTTCGGGGACTATTCCTACGAGCAGTACTTC.

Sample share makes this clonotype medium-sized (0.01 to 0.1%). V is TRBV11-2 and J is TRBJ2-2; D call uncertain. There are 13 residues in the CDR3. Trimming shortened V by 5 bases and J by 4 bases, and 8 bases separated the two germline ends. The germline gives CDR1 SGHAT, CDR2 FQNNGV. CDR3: CASSLSLTGELFF. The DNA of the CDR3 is TGTGCCAGCAGCCTTAGCCTCACCGGGGAGCTGTTTTTT.